This TCR beta chain was obtained from a study of low-dose radiotherapy and immunotherapy resistance in tumors. Study in general: A total of 6.5 Gy was given to Cohort 1 as 0.5 Gy per fraction every 2 weeks. The 200 mg/m2 dose of intravenous cyclophosphamide was given every two weeks, one day before radiation and immunotherapy.

Trimming took 4 bases from V and 3 from J, leaving 19 bases between them. The CDR3 consists of 16 residues. Documented time point: after trial treatment. As to treatment: LDRT plus nivolumab, ipilimumab, low-dose cyclophosphamide and aspirin (RACIN trial). Treatment combined nivolumab, ipilimumab, aspirin, low-dose cyclophosphamide and low-dose radiotherapy in a dose-escalation trial. Alpha and beta chains were covered, as first-strand cDNA relied on TRAV- and TRBV-specific primers. For amplifying TCRs, the PCR ran for approximately 21 cycles with Phusion, which was used together with a constant-region primer and the adapter on the V primers. In vitro transcription served to amplify the mRNA that had been isolated. One entry per CDR3 protein results from TCRdb running MiXCR on the reads. This table holds 60,000 or so distinct CDR3 sequences, approximately 22% found once.

This clonotype was obtained from a male donor with prostate cancer. This chain uses TRBV5-3 with TRBJ2-5; either TRBD1 or TRBD2 may fit D (6 bases each). TRBV5-3 is sorted into the ORF group, with uncertain function. Specimen: PBMCs, collected after low-dose radiotherapy plus immunotherapy. CDR3 coding DNA: TGTGCCAGAAGCCAGGGCAGGGGACCGGGGGAAGAGACCCAGTACTTC. This codes for CARSQGRGPGEETQYF.